These T cell receptor beta chains were read from a single sample in a study of PD-L1 blockade in urothelial cancer. TCRdb's copy holds only in-frame clones and misses some; the assay was immunoSEQ multiplex PCR. The sample yields more than 30,000 clones, roughly 84% seen once. Sequences were derived from PBMCs, sampled around atezolizumab (anti-PD-L1) treatment. These receptors originate from a man aged 55 to 70 with urothelial cancer. Both conserved end residues are part of each CDR3. A D gene is named only where the DNA matches it firmly. Expanded clones are given a class, and other clones once, few, many or no size at all.

clone_size d_call j_call v_call cdr3_nt cdr3_aa
NA TRBD2 TRBJ2-4 TRBV30 TGTGCCTGGAGCCCCCCGACTAGCGTGAAAAACATTCAGTACTTC CAWSPPTSVKNIQYF
NA TRBD1 TRBJ1-1 TRBV6-1 TGTGCCAGCAGTGATGGACAGGGGAGAACCAACACTGAAGCTTTCTTT CASSDGQGRTNTEAFF
NA TRBD1 TRBJ1-1 TRBV5-1 TGCGCCAGCAGCGAGGGGACAGGGGGCCTTTTCACTGAAGCTTTCTTT CASSEGTGGLFTEAFF
NA NA TRBJ2-2 TRBV7-8 TGTGCCAGCAGCGTTATTGACACCGGGGAGCTGTTTTTT CASSVIDTGELFF
NA TRBD1 TRBJ2-2 TRBV6-6 TGTGCCAGCAGTTATACAGGGGGGACCGGGGAGCTGTTTTTT CASSYTGGTGELFF
NA NA TRBJ2-1 TRBV7-7 TGTGCTAGCAGCCCGAGTAGTGAGGGCGAGCAGTTCTTC CASSPSSEGEQFF
NA TRBD1 TRBJ2-1 TRBV10-1 TGCGCCAGCAGTTTGGACAGGGGTGGCTACAATGAGCAGTTCTTC CASSLDRGGYNEQFF
NA NA TRBJ2-2 TRBV19 TGTGCCAGTAGTATACGAGGGAACACCGGGGAGCTGTTTTTT CASSIRGNTGELFF
NA NA TRBJ2-1 TRBV7-2 TGTGCCAGCGGCTCGGGAGTGTACAATGAGCAGTTCTTC CASGSGVYNEQFF
NA NA TRBJ1-1 TRBV4-2 TGTGCCAGCAGCCCGGATCGGCTCTCGGGGACTGAAGCTTTCTTT CASSPDRLSGTEAFF
once NA TRBJ1-1 TRBV9 TGTGCCAGCAGCGTTCATTCGGTGAACACTGAAGCTTTCTTT CASSVHSVNTEAFF
NA NA TRBJ1-3 TRBV4-1 TGCGCCAGCAGCCCAACAGCCGGACATTCTGGAAACACCATATATTTT CASSPTAGHSGNTIYF
once NA TRBJ2-6 TRBV19 TGTGCCAGTAGTATTTTAGGGGCAGGAAAATCTGGGGCCAACGTCCTGACTTTC CASSILGAGKSGANVLTF
once NA TRBJ2-1 TRBV5-1 TGCGCCAGCTCCCCAGGCAATGAGCAGTTCTTC CASSPGNEQFF
NA TRBD2 TRBJ2-1 TRBV9 TGTGCCAGCAGCGTAGATGTCGGGGGGGCCTCATGGAATGAGCAGTTCTTC CASSVDVGGASWNEQFF
NA TRBD1 TRBJ1-2 TRBV6-1 TGTGCCAGCAGACGGGACAGGGACTATGGCTACACCTTC CASRRDRDYGYTF
once TRBD1 TRBJ1-1 TRBV5-1 TGCGCCAGCAGCCGCAGTGCCGGGACAGTGACCGGTGAAGCTTTCTTT CASSRSAGTVTGEAFF
NA NA TRBJ1-3 TRBV7-2 TGTGCCAGCAGCCCACGACCGGGACAACGGTTTCGCTCTGGAAACACCATATATTTT CASSPRPGQRFRSGNTIYF
NA TRBD1 TRBJ2-7 TRBV9 TGTGCCAGCAGCGTAGGGACAGGGGCTACTTTGGCCCCATACGAGCAGTACTTC CASSVGTGATLAPYEQYF
NA TRBD1 TRBJ1-5 TRBV5-1 TGCGCCAGTAGTACCGGGACAGGGGGCAATCAGCCCCAGCATTTT CASSTGTGGNQPQHF
few NA TRBJ2-7 TRBV4-2 TGTGCCAGCAGCCAAGATCCAGGATCCTCCTACGAGCAGTACTTC CASSQDPGSSYEQYF
NA NA TRBJ1-1 TRBV5-1 TGCGCCAGCAGCTTGGCAGGGGAGGGAACTGAAGCTTTCTTT CASSLAGEGTEAFF
NA NA TRBJ1-2 TRBV5-1 TGCGCCAGCAGCCCGGGGGGGACACTCTATGGCTACACCTTC CASSPGGTLYGYTF
NA TRBD2 TRBJ2-2 TRBV18 TGTGCCAGCTCACCACGACTAGCGGGAGCGGTATCGAACACCGGGGAGCTGTTTTTT CASSPRLAGAVSNTGELFF
NA TRBD1 TRBJ1-2 TRBV5-1 TGCGCCAGCAGCATCCTCCCTGGCGGGGACAGAACCATCTATGGCTACACCTTC CASSILPGGDRTIYGYTF
NA TRBD1 TRBJ2-3 TRBV11-2 TGTGCCAGCAGCTTAGTTTTAAACAGGGGCTCTGGCACAGATACGCAGTATTTT CASSLVLNRGSGTDTQYF
NA NA TRBJ1-6 TRBV25-1 TGTGCCAGCAGTGAAGGGGTCGGGGTCTATAATTCACCCCTCCACTTT CASSEGVGVYNSPLHF
NA TRBD1 TRBJ1-1 TRBV5-6 TGTGCCAGCTCCCGAGACAGGGGAGCGGGCACTGAAGCTTTCTTT CASSRDRGAGTEAFF
NA TRBD1 TRBJ2-2 TRBV27 TGTGCCAGCTGGGCAGGGGGGAACACCGGGGAGCTGTTTTTT CASWAGGNTGELFF
NA NA TRBJ1-2 TRBV30 TGTGCCTGGAGTGTACCGGGGACACCCTACACCTTC CAWSVPGTPYTF
NA NA TRBJ1-2 TRBV30 TGTGCCTGGAGTGTATTGGGCGGCGGGTGGGCCTTC CAWSVLGGGWAF
NA NA TRBJ2-7 TRBV7-8 TGTGCCAGCAGCTCCGGACCCGAAACTAGTTCTCGGTACTTC CASSSGPETSSRYF
NA NA TRBJ1-1 TRBV28 TGTGCCAGCAGTTCAGGGGCCCTGAACACTGAAGCTTTCTTT CASSSGALNTEAFF
NA NA TRBJ1-2 TRBV5-4 TGTGCCAGCAGCGCGTCGGGGGGGCGCGGCTATGGCTACACCTTC CASSASGGRGYGYTF
NA NA TRBJ2-1 TRBV19 TGTGCCAGTACACCTACTCGCGCCAAGTCCTACAATGAGCAGTTCTTC CASTPTRAKSYNEQFF
once TRBD1 TRBJ2-5 TRBV5-4 TGTGCCAGCAGCCGTGGGACAGGGGTCCGAGAGACCCAGTACTTC CASSRGTGVRETQYF
NA NA TRBJ2-1 TRBV9 TGTGCCAGCAGCGTAGCCCGAGGCCGGAATGAAAATGAGCAGTTCTTC CASSVARGRNENEQFF
few NA TRBJ1-1 TRBV4-2 TGTGCCAGCAGCCAAGAGGGCAGCTTGAACACTGAAGCTTTCTTT CASSQEGSLNTEAFF
NA NA TRBJ2-7 TRBV6-5 TGTGCCAGCAAAATGACAGTCGCCTACGAGCAGTACTTC CASKMTVAYEQYF
NA NA TRBJ1-3 TRBV2 TGTGCCAGCAGTGAAGAGGGGTTAGGAACTGGAAACACCATATATTTT CASSEEGLGTGNTIYF
NA TRBD2 TRBJ2-3 TRBV6-5 TGTGCCAGCAGTTACCGGGGGGGAGATACGCAGTATTTT CASSYRGGDTQYF
once NA TRBJ2-7 TRBV6-4 TGTGCCAGCAGTGACACCCTAAGGGGGGGAAGTCCCTACGAGCAGTACTTC CASSDTLRGGSPYEQYF
NA TRBD2 TRBJ2-7 TRBV25-1 TGTGCCAGCAGTGAGGCGGGAGGGGCCTACGAGCAGTACTTC CASSEAGGAYEQYF
NA NA TRBJ2-1 TRBV5-1 TGCGCCAGCAACATGGGGGGATTCTCCTACAATGAGCAGTTCTTC CASNMGGFSYNEQFF